The 28 T cell receptor beta chains listed next were all sequenced from one sample in a study of blood T cell repertoires in COVID-19. Clones were read by immunoSEQ multiplex PCR, and TCRdb kept only the in-frame ones, dropping some. The sample holds fewer than 200,000 clones, about 88% seen once. The specimen was PBMCs or T cells enriched from blood (not recorded which). These receptors all stem from a man in his fifties who had recovered from COVID-19.

CDR3 nucleotide sequence: TGTGCCAGCAGCTTAGATTTAGGGACAGCCTATGGCTACACCTTC. Protein product: CASSLDLGTAYGYTF. V gene TRBV11-2 combines with J gene TRBJ1-2, with TRBD1 matching over 7 bases. The V gene's germline CDR1 is SGHAT and CDR2 FQNNGV. The ends lost 0 bases at V and 4 bases at J; junction bases unmatched: 5. CDR3 length: 15 amino acids.

V and J are TRBV7-8 and TRBJ1-1; D is perhaps TRBD1 (5 bases). Germline lookup yields CDR1 SGHVS and CDR2 FQNEAQ. V shed 1 base and J shed 8 bases, with 14 bases lying between them. The CDR3 is 14 residues long. Written as DNA, the CDR3 is TGTGCCAGCAGCTTAGATCTCAACAGGTCAGAAGCTTTCTTT. This codes for CASSLDLNRSEAFF.

This clone was seen just once. V gene TRBV2 combines with J gene TRBJ1-4, with 7 bases that match TRBD1. V shed 7 bases and J 4 bases; nucleotides not matched to a gene: 9. The germline V gene has CDR1 SNHLY and CDR2 FYNNEI. The CDR3 totals 15 residues. The CDR3, as DNA: TGTGCCAGCAATCTCCACGGGACAGATAATGAAAAACTGTTTTTT. Translating it yields CASNLHGTDNEKLFF.

The chain carries TRBV11-2 and TRBJ2-1, with 11 bases aligning to TRBD2. Germline lookup yields CDR1 SGHAT and CDR2 FQNNGV. CDR3 size: 14 residues. Trimming cost V 5 bases and J 12 bases; bases outside gene matches: 9. The CDR3 loop reads CASSLAGGRSWQFF. The DNA of the CDR3 is TGTGCCAGCAGCCTAGCGGGGGGCCGGTCTTGGCAGTTCTTC.

This rearrangement joins TRBV18 to TRBJ2-1; the match to TRBD1 covers 8 bases. CDR1 KGHSH and CDR2 LQKENI come from the germline V gene. Trimming cost V 2 bases and J 7 bases; bases outside gene matches: 4. This CDR3 is 14 amino acids long. In nucleotides, the CDR3 is TGTGCCAGCTCACCAAGGACAGGGACAAATGAGCAGTTCTTC. This codes for CASSPRTGTNEQFF.

The chain carries TRBV9 and TRBJ2-1; the match to TRBD2 covers 14 bases. The germline gives CDR1 SGDLS, CDR2 YYNGEE. The V segment lost 5 bases and the J segment 1 base; nucleotides outside the gene matches: 8. The length of the CDR3 is 18 residues. In DNA form, the CDR3 reads TGTGCCAGCAGTTCCGGACTAGCGGGGGGCCTTTCCTACAATGAGCAGTTCTTC. It translates to CASSSGLAGGLSYNEQFF.

The chain has TRBV18 and TRBJ1-4; D is undetermined. This CDR3 has 16 residues. CDR1 and CDR2 (germline): KGHSH, LQKENI. Trimming cost V 4 bases and J 7 bases, with 19 bases left between them. The CDR3 nucleotides read TGTGCCAGCTCACTCCTATCGGGGTTGGGCGGTGAAAAACTGTTTTTT. Residues: CASSLLSGLGGEKLFF.

The chain has TRBV7-8 and TRBJ1-2, with 10 nucleotides matching TRBD1. CDR1 is SGHVS and CDR2 is FQNEAQ in the germline V gene. The length of the CDR3 is 13 residues. The V and J ends lost 6 bases and 7 bases, in that order; junction bases with no gene match: 5. This CDR3 is CASRAGTGAGYTF. DNA for the CDR3: TGTGCCAGCAGAGCCGGGACAGGGGCTGGCTACACCTTC.

V usage is TRBV3-1 (or the pseudogene TRBV3-2) and J usage is TRBJ1-3; weak D call: TRBD1 (6 bases). This CDR3 is built from 13 residues. Germline CDR1 LGHDT, CDR2 YNNKEL (reference sequence). Trimming removed 4 bases from V and 4 bases from J, with 8 bases in between. The CDR3 spells CASSLGQGNTIYF. The CDR3, as DNA: TGTGCCAGCAGCCTCGGACAGGGAAACACCATATATTTT.

The chain recombines TRBV29-1 with TRBJ1-4; D is uncertain. V lost 5 bases and J 0 bases, leaving 7 bases between the germline ends. The CDR3 spans 13 residues. The germline V gene encodes CDR1 SQVTM and CDR2 ANQGSEA. The CDR3 DNA reads as TGCAGCGTTATTTTAGCAACTAATGAAAAACTGTTTTTT. This codes for CSVILATNEKLFF.

The chain has TRBV6-5 and TRBJ2-1; no reliable D call. Germline-derived CDR1 and CDR2 are MNHEY and SVGAGI. Trimming took off 6 bases at V and 4 bases at J, with 7 bases between the two ends. This CDR3 region has 12 residues. CDR3 sequence reads: CASRFQYNEQFF. The DNA for the CDR3 is TGTGCCAGCAGATTCCAATACAATGAGCAGTTCTTC.

The J gene is TRBJ2-7, the V gene TRBV6-5; 8 positions agree with TRBD1. The V and J ends lost 0 bases and 0 bases, in that order; junction bases with no gene match: 4. CDR3 size: 16 residues. Germline CDR1 reads MNHEY; CDR2 reads SVGAGI. CDR3 residues: CASSYSQGGRSYEQYF. The CDR3 DNA reads TGTGCCAGCAGTTACTCACAGGGGGGACGCTCCTACGAGCAGTACTTC.

This sequence joins TRBV5-1 and TRBJ2-7; 7 bases are shared with TRBD1. Looked up from germline, CDR1 is SGHRS and CDR2 is YFSETQ. V was pared by 0 bases and J by 4 bases, with 7 bases of the junction left unmatched. The CDR3 is made up of 15 amino acids. CDR3 DNA: TGCGCCAGCAGCTTGGCCCCGGACAGGAGATACGAGCAGTACTTC. Translated, it gives CASSLAPDRRYEQYF.

This chain connects TRBV4-1 to TRBJ1-5, with unresolved D. Trimming cost V 6 bases and J 4 bases, with 16 bases left between them. Germline CDR1 and CDR2: MGHRA and YSYEKL. The CDR3 contains 15 residues. CDR3 nucleotide sequence: TGCGCCAGCAGACCCACCCGGACTGATAATCAGCCCCAGCATTTT. It encodes CASRPTRTDNQPQHF.

V and J are TRBV7-2 and TRBJ2-1, with D possibly TRBD1 on 6 matching bases. The germline V gene encodes CDR1 SGHTA and CDR2 FQGNSA. This CDR3 region has 15 residues. V was pared by 3 bases and J by 6 bases, with 15 bases between. As DNA, the CDR3 is TGTGCCAGCAGCTTCAGGACAGAGGGGCTCAATGAGCAGTTCTTC. Translated: CASSFRTEGLNEQFF.

The gene calls are TRBV4-1 and TRBJ2-1; TRBD2 might be the D (7 bases). The CDR3 is 16 residues long. The germline V and J ends were trimmed by 0 bases and 5 bases, with 14 bases remaining between them. Germline CDR1 MGHRA, CDR2 YSYEKL. This CDR3 is CASSQDRGGRHNEQFF. DNA for the CDR3: TGCGCCAGCAGCCAAGATAGGGGGGGCCGCCACAATGAGCAGTTCTTC.

This clone has only one observation. The V call is TRBV29-1, the J call TRBJ1-2; tentatively, D is TRBD1 (5 bases). The germline V and J ends were trimmed by 6 bases and 3 bases, with 11 bases remaining between them. This CDR3 region has 12 residues. Germline V gene lookup returns CDR1 SQVTM and CDR2 ANQGSEA. The CDR3 here is CSVVTGDYGYTF. CDR3 coding DNA: TGCAGCGTAGTTACGGGGGACTATGGCTACACCTTC. The full variable domain, in which reference TRBV29-1 and TRBJ1-2 provide the parts outside the CDR3, is SAVISQKPSRDICQRGTSLTIQCQVDSQVTMMFWYRQQPGQSLTLIATANQGSEATYESGFVIDKFPISRPNLTFSTLTVSNMSPEDSSIYLCSVVTGDYGYTFGSGTRLTVV.

J is TRBJ2-7 and V is TRBV27, with D possibly TRBD2 on 5 matching bases. The CDR3 contains 18 residues. Germline values: CDR1 MNHEY, CDR2 SMNVEV (reference sequence). V lost 6 bases and J 4 bases, leaving 28 bases between the germline ends. The CDR3 DNA sequence: TGTGCCAGCAGCCTACGCAAGCCGGTTAATCTACGGGGATACGAGCAGTACTTC. Translation: CASSLRKPVNLRGYEQYF.

This clone turned up a few times. The CDR3 loop reads CASSLELGRAGGYTF. The CDR3, as DNA: TGTGCCAGCAGCTTGGAACTCGGCAGGGCTGGCGGCTACACCTTC. The rearrangement uses TRBV5-6 and TRBJ1-2; D may be TRBD1 (5 bases). CDR1 is SGHDT, CDR2 YYEEEE, per germline. Deletions cut 0 bases from V and 8 bases from J, with 17 bases between. The CDR3 runs 15 residues.

This sequence joins TRBV7-2 and TRBJ2-1; TRBD2 matches at 11 bases. The CDR3 runs 17 residues. J gave up 0 bases and V 5 bases, and 6 bases lay outside the gene matches. Germline assignment: CDR1 SGHTA and CDR2 FQGNSA. CDR3 sequence (DNA): TGTGCCAGCAGCAAGGGACTAGCGGCGAGCTCCTACAATGAGCAGTTCTTC. Translated: CASSKGLAASSYNEQFF.

This clone was recorded only once. CDR3 sequence: CASSFSLSSYNEQFF. In DNA, the CDR3 is TGTGCCAGCAGCTTTTCCCTTAGCTCCTACAATGAGCAGTTCTTC. V usage is TRBV7-2 and J usage is TRBJ2-1, with D uncertain. The V end lost 3 bases, the J end lost 0 bases, and 9 bases lay between the germline ends. CDR3 size: 15 residues. Looked up from germline, CDR1 is SGHTA and CDR2 is FQGNSA.

The chain joins TRBV19 to TRBJ2-2; D perhaps matches TRBD2 (6 bases). The CDR3 totals 15 residues. Germline CDR1 LNHDA, CDR2 SQIVND (reference sequence). The V end lost 3 bases, the J end lost 5 bases, and 13 bases lay between the germline ends. This CDR3 is CASSIGTQVTGELFF. The CDR3 nucleotides are TGTGCCAGTAGTATCGGGACTCAAGTAACCGGGGAGCTGTTTTTT.

CDR3 sequence: CASSLAFSVRGDQETQYF. Here the CDR3 DNA reads TGTGCCAGCAGCTTAGCGTTTTCGGTGCGGGGGGATCAAGAGACCCAGTACTTC. The gene calls are TRBV7-9 and TRBJ2-5; TRBD2 agrees at 8 bases. Losses at the gene ends were 0 bases for V and 2 bases for J; bases not matched to a gene: 11. The CDR3 loop spans 18 amino acids. Germline lookup yields CDR1 SEHNR and CDR2 FQNEAQ (reference sequence).

This clone turned up a few times. The chain couples TRBV9 to TRBJ2-1; TRBD2 aligns across 9 bases. The CDR3 has 16 amino acids. V shed 3 bases, J shed 8 bases, and the junction held 12 bases outside the gene matches. The germline V gene has CDR1 SGDLS and CDR2 YYNGEE. In nucleotides, the CDR3 is TGTGCCAGCAGCGACCCCCGGGGACTAGCCGACCATGAGCAGTTCTTC. It specifies CASSDPRGLADHEQFF.

This chain uses TRBV6-1 with TRBJ2-3, with D uncertain. Germline V lookup: CDR1 MNHNS, CDR2 SASEGT. Deletions cut 2 bases from V and 4 bases from J, with 13 bases between. This CDR3 is built from 15 residues. The CDR3 region has the DNA TGTGCCAGCAGTGAAACCCCAGAAAGTGCAGATACGCAGTATTTT. Amino acid sequence: CASSETPESADTQYF.

Comments on this clone: The junction shows a germline mismatch at one end, possibly a read error. The rearrangement links TRBV2 to TRBJ1-1, with TRBD1 matching over 7 bases. CDR3 size: 14 residues. Germline V gene lookup returns CDR1 SNHLY and CDR2 FYNNEI. In DNA, the CDR3 is TGTGCCAGCAGCGAAGGACAGGCGAACACTGAAGCTTTCTTT. This codes for CASSEGQANTEAFF.

The CDR3 is CASTQDGGSPLHF. The DNA for the CDR3 is TGTGCCAGCACCCAAGACGGGGGTTCACCCCTCCACTTT. This chain connects TRBV6-5 to TRBJ1-6, with a possible D match to TRBD1 (5 bases). V gave up 7 bases and J gave up 9 bases, with 13 bases separating them. The CDR3 runs 13 residues. In germline, CDR1 is MNHEY, CDR2 SVGAGI.

The V call is TRBV5-1, the J call TRBJ2-1, with TRBD2 matching over 13 bases. The CDR3 runs to 17 residues. V was pared by 2 bases and J by 7 bases, with 9 bases of the junction left unmatched. From germline, CDR1 is SGHRS and CDR2 YFSETQ. CDR3: CASSFPRTSGGRNEQFF. CDR3 nucleotide sequence: TGCGCCAGCAGCTTTCCCAGGACTAGCGGGGGTCGTAATGAGCAGTTCTTC.